This entry features one T cell receptor beta chain sequence. Antigen specificity is unknown. 60 Vbeta and 13 Jbeta primers were used in PCR. The table came from immunoSEQ multiplex PCR; TCRdb's copy has only in-frame clones and leaves some out. The table lists about 91,000 clones, roughly 86% of them singletons. The length of the CDR3 is 17 residues. V trimming: 4 bases; J trimming: 1 base; junction bases outside the gene matches: 12. Germline V lookup: CDR1 MNHEY, CDR2 SMNVEV (reference sequence). The data belong to a study of cytomegalovirus exposure and HLA in healthy donors. General observations from the study: It was reported that TCR beta sequences correctly inferred the HLA-A and HLA-B alleles for most subjects. About 87% or about 30% of the time was how often most TCR beta V segments were productive, according to an earlier analysis. A later analysis linked a missense variant in DCLRE1C to the trimming of TCR beta V and J genes.

The sequenced sample consisted of PBMCs. The receptor was isolated from a man aged 25 to 45 in good health and CMV-seropositive. The chain employs TRBV27 and TRBJ1-1, with 7 bases aligning to TRBD1. This CDR3 is CASSSPGRTGGNTEAFF. As DNA, the CDR3 is TGTGCCAGCAGTTCCCCTGGTAGGACAGGAGGGAACACTGAAGCTTTCTTT.